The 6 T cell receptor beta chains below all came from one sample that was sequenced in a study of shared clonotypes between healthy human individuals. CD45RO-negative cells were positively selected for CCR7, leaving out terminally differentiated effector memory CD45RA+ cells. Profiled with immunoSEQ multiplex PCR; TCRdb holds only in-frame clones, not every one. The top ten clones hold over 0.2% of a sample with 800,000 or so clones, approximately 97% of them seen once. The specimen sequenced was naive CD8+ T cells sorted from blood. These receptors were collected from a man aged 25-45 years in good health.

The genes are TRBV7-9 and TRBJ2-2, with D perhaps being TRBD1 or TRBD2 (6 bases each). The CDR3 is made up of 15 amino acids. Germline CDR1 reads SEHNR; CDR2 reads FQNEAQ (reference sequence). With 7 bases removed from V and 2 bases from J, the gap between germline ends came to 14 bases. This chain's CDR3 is CASTPRGRNTGELFF. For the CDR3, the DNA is TGTGCCAGCACCCCCCGGGGGCGAAACACCGGGGAGCTGTTTTTT.

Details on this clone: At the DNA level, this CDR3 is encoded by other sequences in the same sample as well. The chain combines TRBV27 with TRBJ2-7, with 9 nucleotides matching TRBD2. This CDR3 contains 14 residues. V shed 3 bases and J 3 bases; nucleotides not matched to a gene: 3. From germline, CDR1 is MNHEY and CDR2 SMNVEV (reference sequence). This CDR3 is CASSFSSGSYEQYF. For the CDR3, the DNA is TGTGCCAGCAGTTTTAGTAGCGGGAGCTACGAGCAGTACTTC.

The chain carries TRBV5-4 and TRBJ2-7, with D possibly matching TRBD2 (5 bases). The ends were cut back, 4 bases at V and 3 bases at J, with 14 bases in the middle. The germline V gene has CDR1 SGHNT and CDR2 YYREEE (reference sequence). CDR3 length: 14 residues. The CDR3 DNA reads TGTGCCAGCAGCCTCCGGGGTCCCTACTACGAGCAGTACTTC. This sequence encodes CASSLRGPYYEQYF.

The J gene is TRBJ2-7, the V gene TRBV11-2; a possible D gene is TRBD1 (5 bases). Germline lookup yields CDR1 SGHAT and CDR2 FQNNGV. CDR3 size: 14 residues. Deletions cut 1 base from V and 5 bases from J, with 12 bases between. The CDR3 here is CASSLVAGLHEQYF. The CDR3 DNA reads TGTGCCAGCAGCTTAGTGGCAGGGCTGCACGAGCAGTACTTC.

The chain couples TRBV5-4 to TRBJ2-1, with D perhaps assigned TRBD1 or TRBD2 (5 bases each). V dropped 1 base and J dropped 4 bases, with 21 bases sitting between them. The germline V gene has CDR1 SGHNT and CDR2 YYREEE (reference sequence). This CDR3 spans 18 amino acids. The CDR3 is CASSLRGLGPPFYNEQFF. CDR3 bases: TGTGCCAGCAGCTTGCGGGGCCTGGGGCCCCCATTTTACAATGAGCAGTTCTTC.

In DNA form, the CDR3 reads TGTGCCAGCAGACTAATAGCGAGGAGCTCCTACGAGCAGTACTTC. It codes for CASRLIARSSYEQYF. The V gene is TRBV5-6, the J gene TRBJ2-7, with a tentative D call TRBD2 (5 bases). With 5 bases removed from V and 0 bases from J, the gap between germline ends came to 15 bases. There are 15 residues in the CDR3. Germline lookup yields CDR1 SGHDT and CDR2 YYEEEE.